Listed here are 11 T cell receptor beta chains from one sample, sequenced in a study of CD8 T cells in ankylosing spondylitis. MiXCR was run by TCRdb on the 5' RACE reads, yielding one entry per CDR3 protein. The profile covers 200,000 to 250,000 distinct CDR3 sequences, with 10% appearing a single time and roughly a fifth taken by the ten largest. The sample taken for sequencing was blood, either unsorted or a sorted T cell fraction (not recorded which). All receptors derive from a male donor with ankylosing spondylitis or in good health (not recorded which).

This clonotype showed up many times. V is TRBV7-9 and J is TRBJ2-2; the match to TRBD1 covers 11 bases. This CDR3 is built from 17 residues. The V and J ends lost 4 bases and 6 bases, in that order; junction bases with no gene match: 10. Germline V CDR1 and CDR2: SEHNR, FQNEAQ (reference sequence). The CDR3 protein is CASSSGQGANWAGELFF. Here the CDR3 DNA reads TGTGCCAGCAGCTCCGGACAGGGGGCTAATTGGGCCGGGGAGCTGTTTTTT.

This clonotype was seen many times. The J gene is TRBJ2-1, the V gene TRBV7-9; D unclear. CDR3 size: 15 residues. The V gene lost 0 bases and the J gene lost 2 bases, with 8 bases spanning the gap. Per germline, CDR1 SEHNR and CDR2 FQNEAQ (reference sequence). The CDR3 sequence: CASSLAGFAYNEQFF. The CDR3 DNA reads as TGTGCCAGCAGCTTAGCTGGGTTCGCCTACAATGAGCAGTTCTTC.

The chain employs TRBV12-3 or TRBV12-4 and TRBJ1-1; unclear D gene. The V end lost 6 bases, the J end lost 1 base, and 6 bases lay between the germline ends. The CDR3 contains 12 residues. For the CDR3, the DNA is TGTGCCAGCAGACTAACGAACACTGAAGCTTTCTTT. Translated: CASRLTNTEAFF.

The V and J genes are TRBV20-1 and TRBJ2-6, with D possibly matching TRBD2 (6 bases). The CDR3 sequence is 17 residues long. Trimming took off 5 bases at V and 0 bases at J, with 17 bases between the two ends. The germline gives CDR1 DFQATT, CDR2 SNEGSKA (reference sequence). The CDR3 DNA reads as TGCAGTGCTCAGAAGGGCGGGGCAAACTCTGGGGCCAACGTCCTGACTTTC. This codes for CSAQKGGANSGANVLTF.

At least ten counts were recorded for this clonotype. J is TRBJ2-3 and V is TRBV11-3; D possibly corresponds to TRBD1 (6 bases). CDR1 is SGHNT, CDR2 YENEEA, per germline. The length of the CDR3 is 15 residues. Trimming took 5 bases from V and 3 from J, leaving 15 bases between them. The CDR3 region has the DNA TGTGCCAGCAGCCAGGGGTCAGGGGAGACAGATACGCAGTATTTT. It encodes CASSQGSGETDTQYF.

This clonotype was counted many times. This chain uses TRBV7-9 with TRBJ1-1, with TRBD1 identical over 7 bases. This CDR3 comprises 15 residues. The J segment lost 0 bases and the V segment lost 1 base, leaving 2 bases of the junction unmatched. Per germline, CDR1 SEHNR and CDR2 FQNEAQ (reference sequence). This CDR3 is CASSLGRGMNTEAFF. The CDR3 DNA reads TGTGCCAGCAGCTTAGGCAGGGGGATGAACACTGAAGCTTTCTTT.

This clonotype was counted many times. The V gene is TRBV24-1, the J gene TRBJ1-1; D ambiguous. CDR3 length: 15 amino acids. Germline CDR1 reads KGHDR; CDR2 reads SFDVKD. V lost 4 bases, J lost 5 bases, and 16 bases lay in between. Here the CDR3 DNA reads TGTGCCACCAGTGACCCGGGCAGTGGGAAGACTGAAGCTTTCTTT. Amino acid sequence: CATSDPGSGKTEAFF.

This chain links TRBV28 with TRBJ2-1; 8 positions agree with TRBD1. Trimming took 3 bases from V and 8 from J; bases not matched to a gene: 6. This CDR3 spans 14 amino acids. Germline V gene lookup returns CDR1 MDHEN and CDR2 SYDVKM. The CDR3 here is CASSFQGAGDEQFF. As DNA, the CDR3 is TGTGCCAGCAGTTTTCAGGGGGCGGGCGATGAGCAGTTCTTC.

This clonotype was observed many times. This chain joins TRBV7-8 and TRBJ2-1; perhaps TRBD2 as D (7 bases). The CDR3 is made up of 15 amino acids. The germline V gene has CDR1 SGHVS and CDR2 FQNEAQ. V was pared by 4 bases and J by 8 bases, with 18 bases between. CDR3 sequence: CASSSLAGAWYEQFF. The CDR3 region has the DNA TGTGCCAGCAGCTCACTCGCGGGGGCCTGGTATGAGCAGTTCTTC.

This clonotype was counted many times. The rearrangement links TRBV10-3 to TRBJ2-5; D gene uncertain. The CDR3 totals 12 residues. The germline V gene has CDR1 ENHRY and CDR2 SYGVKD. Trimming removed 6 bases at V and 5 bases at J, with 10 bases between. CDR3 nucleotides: TGTGCCATCAGCGCCGAAGGGGAGACCCAGTACTTC. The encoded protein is CAISAEGETQYF.

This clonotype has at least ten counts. The CDR3, as DNA: TGTGCCAGCAGTCGGGGGGAAAGGGGCGCGATGTTCTTC. The encoded protein is CASSRGERGAMFF. This rearrangement joins TRBV6-1 to TRBJ2-1, with 7 bases lining up with TRBD2. Unmatched junction bases numbered 13, after V lost 5 bases and J lost 15 bases. The CDR3 is made up of 13 amino acids. The germline CDR1 and CDR2 sequences are MNHNS and SASEGT.